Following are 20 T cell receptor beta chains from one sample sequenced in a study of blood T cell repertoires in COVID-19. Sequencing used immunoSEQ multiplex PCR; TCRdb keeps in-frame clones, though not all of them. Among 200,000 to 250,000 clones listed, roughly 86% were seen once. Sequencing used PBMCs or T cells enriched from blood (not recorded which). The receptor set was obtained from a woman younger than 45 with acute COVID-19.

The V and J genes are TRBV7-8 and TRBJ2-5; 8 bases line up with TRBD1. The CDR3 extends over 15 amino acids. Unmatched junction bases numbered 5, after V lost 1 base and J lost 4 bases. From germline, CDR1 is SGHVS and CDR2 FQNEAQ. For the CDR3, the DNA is TGTGCCAGCAGCTTAGGTCGGACAGGGCTAGAGACCCAGTACTTC. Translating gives CASSLGRTGLETQYF.

The CDR3 region has the DNA TGTGCCAGCAGTCAACAGGGTTATGAGCAGTTCTTC. As protein: CASSQQGYEQFF. The chain recombines TRBV28 with TRBJ2-1, with D perhaps TRBD1 (6 bases). Per germline, CDR1 MDHEN and CDR2 SYDVKM. V shed 5 bases and J shed 8 bases, with 10 bases lying between them. This CDR3 comprises 12 residues.

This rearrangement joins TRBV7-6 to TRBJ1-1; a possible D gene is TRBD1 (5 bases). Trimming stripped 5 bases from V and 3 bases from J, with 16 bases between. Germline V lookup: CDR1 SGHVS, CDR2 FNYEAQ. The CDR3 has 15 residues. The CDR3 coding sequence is TGTGCCAGCAGCAACCCCCTGGGCAGGGACACTGAAGCTTTCTTT. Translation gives CASSNPLGRDTEAFF.

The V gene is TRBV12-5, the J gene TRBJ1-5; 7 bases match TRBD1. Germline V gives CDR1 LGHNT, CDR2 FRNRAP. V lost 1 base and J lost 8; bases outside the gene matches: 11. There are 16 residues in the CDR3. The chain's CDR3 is CASGLAPNRGAEPQHF. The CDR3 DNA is TGTGCTAGTGGTTTGGCCCCGAACAGGGGAGCGGAGCCCCAGCATTTT.

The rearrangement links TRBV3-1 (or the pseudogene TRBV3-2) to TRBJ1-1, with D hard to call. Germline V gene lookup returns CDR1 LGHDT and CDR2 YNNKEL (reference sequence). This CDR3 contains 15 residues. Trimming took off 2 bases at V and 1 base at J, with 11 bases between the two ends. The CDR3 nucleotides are TGTGCCAGCAGCCAATCTGACACCCCGAACACTGAAGCTTTCTTT. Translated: CASSQSDTPNTEAFF.

This CDR3 reads CASSLSFWGRANSPLHF. For the CDR3, the DNA is TGTGCCAGCAGTTTATCTTTTTGGGGCAGGGCTAATTCACCCCTCCACTTT. This chain joins TRBV27 and TRBJ1-6; tentative D call: TRBD1 (5 bases). CDR3 size: 17 residues. The V end lost 0 bases, the J end lost 6 bases, and 15 bases lay between the germline ends. Germline CDR1 reads MNHEY; CDR2 reads SMNVEV (reference sequence).

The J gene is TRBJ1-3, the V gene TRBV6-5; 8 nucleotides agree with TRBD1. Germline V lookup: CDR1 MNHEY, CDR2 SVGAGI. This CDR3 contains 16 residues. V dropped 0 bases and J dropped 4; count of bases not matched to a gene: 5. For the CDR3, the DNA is TGTGCCAGCAGTTACTCGTGGACAGGGCTCGGAAACACCATATATTTT. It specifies CASSYSWTGLGNTIYF.

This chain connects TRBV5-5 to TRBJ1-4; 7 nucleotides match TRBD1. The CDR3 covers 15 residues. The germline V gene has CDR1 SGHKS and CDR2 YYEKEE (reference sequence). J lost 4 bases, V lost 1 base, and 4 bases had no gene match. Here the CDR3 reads CASSLYDRVNEKLFF. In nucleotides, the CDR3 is TGTGCCAGCAGCTTGTACGACAGGGTTAATGAAAAACTGTTTTTT. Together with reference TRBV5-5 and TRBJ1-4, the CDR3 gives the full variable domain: DAGVTQSPTHLIKTRGQQVTLRCSPISGHKSVSWYQQVLGQGPQFIFQYYEKEERGRGNFPDRFSARQFPNYSSELNVNALLLGDSALYLCASSLYDRVNEKLFFGSGTQLSVL.

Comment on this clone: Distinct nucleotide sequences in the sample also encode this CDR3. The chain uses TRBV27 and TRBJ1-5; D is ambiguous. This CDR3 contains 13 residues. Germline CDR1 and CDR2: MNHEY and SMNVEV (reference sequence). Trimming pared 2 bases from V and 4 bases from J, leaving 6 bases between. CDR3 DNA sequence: TGTGCCAGCAGTTTAGAGAGGAATCAGCCCCAGCATTTT. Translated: CASSLERNQPQHF.

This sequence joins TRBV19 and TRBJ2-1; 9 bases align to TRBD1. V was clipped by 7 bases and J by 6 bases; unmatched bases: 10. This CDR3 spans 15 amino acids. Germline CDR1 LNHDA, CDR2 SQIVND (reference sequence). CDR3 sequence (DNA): TGTGCCAGTAATACAGGGGGCGCAGGGGGCAATGAGCAGTTCTTC. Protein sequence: CASNTGGAGGNEQFF.

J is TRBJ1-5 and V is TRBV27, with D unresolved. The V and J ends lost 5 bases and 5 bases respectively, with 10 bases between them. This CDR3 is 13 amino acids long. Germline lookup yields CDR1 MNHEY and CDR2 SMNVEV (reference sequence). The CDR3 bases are TGTGCCAGCAGTCCCCTCCCCTATCAGCCCCAGCATTTT. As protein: CASSPLPYQPQHF.

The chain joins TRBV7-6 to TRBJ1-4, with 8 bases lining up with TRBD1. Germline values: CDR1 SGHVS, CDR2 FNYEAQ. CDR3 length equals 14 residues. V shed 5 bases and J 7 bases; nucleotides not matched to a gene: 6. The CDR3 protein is CASSPDRVSEKLFF. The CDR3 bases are TGTGCCAGCAGCCCGGACAGGGTCAGTGAAAAACTGTTTTTT.

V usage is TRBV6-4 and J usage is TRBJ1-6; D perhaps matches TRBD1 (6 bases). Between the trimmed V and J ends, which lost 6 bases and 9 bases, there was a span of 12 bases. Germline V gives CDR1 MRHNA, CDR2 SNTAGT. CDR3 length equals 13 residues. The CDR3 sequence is CASRWDISSPLHF. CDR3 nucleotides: TGTGCCAGCAGGTGGGACATCAGTTCACCCCTCCACTTT.

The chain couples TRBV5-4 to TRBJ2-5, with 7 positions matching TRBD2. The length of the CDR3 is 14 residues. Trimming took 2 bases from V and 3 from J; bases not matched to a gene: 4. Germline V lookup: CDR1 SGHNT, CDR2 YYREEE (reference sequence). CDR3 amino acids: CASSFWLAEETQYF. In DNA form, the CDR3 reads TGTGCCAGCAGCTTTTGGCTAGCGGAAGAGACCCAGTACTTC.

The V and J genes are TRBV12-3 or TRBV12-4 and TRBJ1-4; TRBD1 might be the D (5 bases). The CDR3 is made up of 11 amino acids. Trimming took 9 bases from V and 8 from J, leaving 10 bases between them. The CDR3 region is CASGHFEKLFF. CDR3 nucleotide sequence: TGTGCCAGTGGACACTTCGAAAAACTGTTTTTT.

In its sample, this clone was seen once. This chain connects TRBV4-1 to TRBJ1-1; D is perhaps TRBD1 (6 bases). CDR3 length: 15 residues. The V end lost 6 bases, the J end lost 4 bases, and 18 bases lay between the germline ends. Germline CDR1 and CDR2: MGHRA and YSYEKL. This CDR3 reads CASRLTGTSSTEAFF. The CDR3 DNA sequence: TGCGCCAGCAGGCTAACAGGGACCTCGAGCACTGAAGCTTTCTTT.

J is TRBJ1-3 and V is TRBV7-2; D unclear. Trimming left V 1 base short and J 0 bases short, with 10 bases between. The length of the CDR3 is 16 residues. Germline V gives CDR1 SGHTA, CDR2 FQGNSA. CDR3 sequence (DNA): TGTGCCAGCAGCTTAGTCACGGGGAACTCTGGAAACACCATATATTTT. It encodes CASSLVTGNSGNTIYF.

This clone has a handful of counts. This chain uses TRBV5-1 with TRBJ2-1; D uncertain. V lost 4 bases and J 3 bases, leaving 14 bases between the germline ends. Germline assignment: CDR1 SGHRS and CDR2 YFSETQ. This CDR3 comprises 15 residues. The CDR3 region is CASSLNNEYYNEQFF. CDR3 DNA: TGCGCCAGCAGCCTGAACAACGAATACTACAATGAGCAGTTCTTC.

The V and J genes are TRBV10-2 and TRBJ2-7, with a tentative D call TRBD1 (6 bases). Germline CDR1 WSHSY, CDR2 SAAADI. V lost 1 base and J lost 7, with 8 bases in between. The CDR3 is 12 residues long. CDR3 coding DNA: TGCGCCAGCAGTGAGTGGACAGATGAGCAGTACTTC. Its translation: CASSEWTDEQYF.

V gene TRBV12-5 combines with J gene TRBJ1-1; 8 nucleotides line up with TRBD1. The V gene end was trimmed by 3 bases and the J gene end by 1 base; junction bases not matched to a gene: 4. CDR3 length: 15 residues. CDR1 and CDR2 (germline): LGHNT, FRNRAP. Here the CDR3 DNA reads TGTGCTAGTGGTTTTCGGACAGGGCCGAACACTGAAGCTTTCTTT. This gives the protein CASGFRTGPNTEAFF.